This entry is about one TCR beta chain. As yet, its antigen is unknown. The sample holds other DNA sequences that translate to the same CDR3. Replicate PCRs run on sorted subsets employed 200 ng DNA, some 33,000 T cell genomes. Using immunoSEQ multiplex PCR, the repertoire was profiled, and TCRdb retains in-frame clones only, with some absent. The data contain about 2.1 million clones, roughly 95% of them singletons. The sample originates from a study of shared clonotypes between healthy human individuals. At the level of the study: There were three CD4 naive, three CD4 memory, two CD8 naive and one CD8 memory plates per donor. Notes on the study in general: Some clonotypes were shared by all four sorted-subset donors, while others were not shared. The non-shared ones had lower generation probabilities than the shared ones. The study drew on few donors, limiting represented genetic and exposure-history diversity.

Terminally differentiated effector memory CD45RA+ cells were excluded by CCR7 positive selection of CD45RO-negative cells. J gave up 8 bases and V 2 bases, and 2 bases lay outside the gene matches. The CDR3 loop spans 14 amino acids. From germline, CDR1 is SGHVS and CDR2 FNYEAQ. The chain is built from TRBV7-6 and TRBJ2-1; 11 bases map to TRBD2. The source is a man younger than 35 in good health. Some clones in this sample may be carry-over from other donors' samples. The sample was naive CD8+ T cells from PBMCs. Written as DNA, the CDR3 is TGTGCCAGCAGCTTACTAGCGGGAGGCGATGAGCAGTTCTTC. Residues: CASSLLAGGDEQFF.